The rows below give T cell receptor beta chains drawn from one sample of a study of T cell repertoires in cytomegalovirus infection. Each CDR3 protein gets one entry after TCRdb re-called the reads with MiXCR. The sample comprises a few hundred thousand distinct CDR3 sequences, 30% to 40% of which are singletons, and roughly 15% rests with the top ten. No antigen has been identified for these receptors. Sequenced material: cultured PBMCs, taken from culture after CMV antigen stimulation. The receptors come from a human donor in good health (CMV status not recorded). Some clones in this sample may be carry-over from other donors' samples. The CDR3 runs from the conserved cysteine through the conserved F or W. The D gene is left open where the match is weak. Clone size is shown for a subset of rows, as once, few, many or a class of expanded clone.

D gene: TRBD1
J gene: TRBJ2-2
clone size: -
V gene: TRBV6-6
CDR3 DNA: TGTGCCAGCATAAGCCCGGGACAGGGGTTCACCGGGGAGCTGTTTTTT
CDR3 protein: CASISPGQGFTGELFF

D gene: -
J gene: TRBJ2-2
clone size: -
V gene: TRBV19
CDR3 DNA: TGTGCCAGTAGTTCGGTAGCGAACACCGGGGAGCTGTTTTTT
CDR3 protein: CASSSVANTGELFF

D gene: -
J gene: TRBJ1-5
clone size: -
V gene: TRBV28
CDR3 DNA: TGTGCCAGCGGCCATGGAGTTGTAGGCAATCAGCCCCAGCATTTT
CDR3 protein: CASGHGVVGNQPQHF

D gene: -
J gene: TRBJ1-4
clone size: -
V gene: TRBV18
CDR3 DNA: TGTGCCAGCTCACCAGAGGGAGTAGGTGAAAAACTGTTTTTT
CDR3 protein: CASSPEGVGEKLFF

D gene: -
J gene: TRBJ2-1
clone size: -
V gene: TRBV29-1
CDR3 DNA: TGCAGCGTTGAAGTGCTCGGAGGCGGACGTGCAATGGGGCAGTTCTTC
CDR3 protein: CSVEVLGGGRAMGQFF

D gene: TRBD2
J gene: TRBJ2-3
clone size: many
V gene: TRBV7-2
CDR3 DNA: TGTGCCAGCAGCTTCTGGACTAGCGGGAGCACAGATACGCAGTATTTT
CDR3 protein: CASSFWTSGSTDTQYF

D gene: -
J gene: TRBJ2-3
clone size: few
V gene: TRBV4-1
CDR3 DNA: TGCGCCAGCAGTCATTCCCTGGGGTACACAGATACGCAGTATTTT
CDR3 protein: CASSHSLGYTDTQYF

D gene: TRBD2
J gene: TRBJ2-1
clone size: -
V gene: TRBV4-1
CDR3 DNA: TGCGCCAGCAGCCAAATGGAAGGACTAGCGGACCACAATGAGCAGTTCTTC
CDR3 protein: CASSQMEGLADHNEQFF

D gene: -
J gene: TRBJ1-6
clone size: -
V gene: TRBV7-9
CDR3 DNA: TGTGCCAGCAGCTTTTCGAATCCACCCCTCCACTTT
CDR3 protein: CASSFSNPPLHF

D gene: TRBD2
J gene: TRBJ2-1
clone size: many
V gene: TRBV7-2
CDR3 DNA: TGTGCCAGCAGCCCAACTTTATTTGGGACTAGTGGGGGTAAGGAGCAGTTCTTC
CDR3 protein: CASSPTLFGTSGGKEQFF

D gene: TRBD1
J gene: TRBJ1-5
clone size: -
V gene: TRBV20-1
CDR3 DNA: TGCAGTGCACAAACAGGGGCCAGCAATCAGCCCCAGCATTTT
CDR3 protein: CSAQTGASNQPQHF

D gene: TRBD1
J gene: TRBJ1-2
clone size: -
V gene: TRBV7-2
CDR3 DNA: TGTGCCAGCAGCCTCATGGACAGGGGCTATGGCTACACCTTC
CDR3 protein: CASSLMDRGYGYTF

D gene: TRBD2
J gene: TRBJ2-7
clone size: -
V gene: TRBV7-4
CDR3 DNA: TGTGCCAGCAGCTTAGACCGAAGAGGGCGGGAGTCTAGCTCCTACGAGCAGTACTTC
CDR3 protein: CASSLDRRGRESSSYEQYF

D gene: -
J gene: TRBJ2-1
clone size: -
V gene: TRBV14
CDR3 DNA: TGTGCCAGCAGCCAAGGTCGCCTAAGCTCCTACAATGAGCAGTTCTTC
CDR3 protein: CASSQGRLSSYNEQFF

D gene: -
J gene: TRBJ2-1
clone size: few
V gene: TRBV7-6
CDR3 DNA: TGTGCCAGCAGCTTATTGCCCCCAGCGGGCGGTTACAATGAGCAGTTCTTC
CDR3 protein: CASSLLPPAGGYNEQFF

D gene: -
J gene: TRBJ2-2
clone size: many
V gene: TRBV7-2
CDR3 DNA: TGTGCCAGCAGCTTTTCGACTGGTACCGGGGAGCTGTTTTTT
CDR3 protein: CASSFSTGTGELFF

D gene: -
J gene: TRBJ2-1
clone size: -
V gene: TRBV7-9
CDR3 DNA: TGTGCCAGCAGCTTGGAGCAAGCCGCCAATGAGCAGTTCTTC
CDR3 protein: CASSLEQAANEQFF

D gene: -
J gene: TRBJ1-1
clone size: many
V gene: TRBV7-2
CDR3 DNA: TGTGCCAGCAGCCCCTCGCATTGGGACACTGAAGCTTTCTTT
CDR3 protein: CASSPSHWDTEAFF

D gene: TRBD2
J gene: TRBJ2-2
clone size: few
V gene: TRBV19
CDR3 DNA: TGTGCCAGTAGCCCAACTAGCGGGTTTTCCACCGGGGAGCTGTTTTTT
CDR3 protein: CASSPTSGFSTGELFF